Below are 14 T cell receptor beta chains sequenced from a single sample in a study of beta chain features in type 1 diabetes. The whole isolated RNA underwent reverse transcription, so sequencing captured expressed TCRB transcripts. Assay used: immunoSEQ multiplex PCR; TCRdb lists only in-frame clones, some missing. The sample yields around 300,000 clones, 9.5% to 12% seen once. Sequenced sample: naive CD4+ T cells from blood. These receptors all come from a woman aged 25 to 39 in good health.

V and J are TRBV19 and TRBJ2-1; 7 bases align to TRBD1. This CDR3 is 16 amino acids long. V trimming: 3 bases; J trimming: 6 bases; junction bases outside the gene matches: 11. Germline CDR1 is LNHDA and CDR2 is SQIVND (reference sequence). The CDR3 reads CASSIAVTGMGNEQFF. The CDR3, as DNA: TGTGCCAGTAGTATCGCCGTGACAGGGATGGGCAATGAGCAGTTCTTC.

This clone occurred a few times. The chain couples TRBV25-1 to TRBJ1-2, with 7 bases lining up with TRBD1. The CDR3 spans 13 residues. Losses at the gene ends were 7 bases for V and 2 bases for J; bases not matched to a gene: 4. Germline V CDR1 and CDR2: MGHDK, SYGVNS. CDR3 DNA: TGTGCCAGCACATCGACAGGGAACTATGGCTACACCTTC. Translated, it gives CASTSTGNYGYTF.

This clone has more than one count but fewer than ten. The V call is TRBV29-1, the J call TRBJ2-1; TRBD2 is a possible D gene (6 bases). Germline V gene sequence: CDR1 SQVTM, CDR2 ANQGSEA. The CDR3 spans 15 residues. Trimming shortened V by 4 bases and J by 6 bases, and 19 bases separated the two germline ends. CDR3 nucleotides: TGCAGCGTTGGAGGGGTTTCGAGGGGAGGCAATGAGCAGTTCTTC. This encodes CSVGGVSRGGNEQFF.

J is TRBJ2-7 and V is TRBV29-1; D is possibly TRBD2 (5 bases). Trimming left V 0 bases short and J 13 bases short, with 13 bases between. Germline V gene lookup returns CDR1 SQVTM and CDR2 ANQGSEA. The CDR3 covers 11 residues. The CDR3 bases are TGCAGCGTTGAAGAAGGCGACCGGGGATACTTC. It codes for CSVEEGDRGYF.

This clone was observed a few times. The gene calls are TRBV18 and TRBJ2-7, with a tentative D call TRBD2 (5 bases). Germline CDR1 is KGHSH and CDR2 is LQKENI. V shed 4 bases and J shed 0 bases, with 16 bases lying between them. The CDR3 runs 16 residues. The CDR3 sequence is CASSLHEPGGSYEQYF. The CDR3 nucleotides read TGTGCCAGCTCACTTCATGAGCCAGGAGGCTCCTACGAGCAGTACTTC. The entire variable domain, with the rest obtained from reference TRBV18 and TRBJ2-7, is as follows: NAGVMQNPRHLVRRRGQEARLRCSPMKGHSHVYWYRQLPEEGLKFMVYLQKENIIDESGMPKERFSAEFPKEGPSILRIQQVVRGDSAAYFCASSLHEPGGSYEQYFGPGTRLTVT.

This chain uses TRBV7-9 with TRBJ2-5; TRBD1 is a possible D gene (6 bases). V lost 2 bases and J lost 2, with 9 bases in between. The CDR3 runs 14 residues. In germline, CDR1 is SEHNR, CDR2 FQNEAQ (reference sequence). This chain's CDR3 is CASSLLTGQETQYF. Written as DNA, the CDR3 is TGTGCCAGCAGCTTATTAACAGGGCAAGAGACCCAGTACTTC.

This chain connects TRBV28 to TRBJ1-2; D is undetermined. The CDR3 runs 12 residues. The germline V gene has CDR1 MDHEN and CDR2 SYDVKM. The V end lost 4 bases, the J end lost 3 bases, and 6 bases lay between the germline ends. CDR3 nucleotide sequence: TGTGCCAGCAGTTACGAGGACTATGGCTACACCTTC. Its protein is CASSYEDYGYTF.

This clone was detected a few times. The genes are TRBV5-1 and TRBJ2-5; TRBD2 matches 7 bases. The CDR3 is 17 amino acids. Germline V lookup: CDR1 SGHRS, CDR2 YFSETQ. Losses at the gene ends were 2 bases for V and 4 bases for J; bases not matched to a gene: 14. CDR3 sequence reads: CASSFRPGTTAGETQYF. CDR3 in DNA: TGCGCCAGCAGCTTTCGGCCGGGGACTACCGCCGGAGAGACCCAGTACTTC.

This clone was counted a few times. CDR3 bases: TGTGCCAGCAGCCAAGCAGAGGCCGAGGGAAGGTGGCAGGGGGCCGTCTACAATGAGCAGTTCTTC. Encoded protein: CASSQAEAEGRWQGAVYNEQFF. V gene TRBV4-2 combines with J gene TRBJ2-1; 8 bases agree with TRBD1. Unmatched junction bases numbered 23, after V lost 1 base and J lost 3 bases. Germline CDR1 and CDR2: LGHNA and YNFKEQ. CDR3 length equals 22 residues.

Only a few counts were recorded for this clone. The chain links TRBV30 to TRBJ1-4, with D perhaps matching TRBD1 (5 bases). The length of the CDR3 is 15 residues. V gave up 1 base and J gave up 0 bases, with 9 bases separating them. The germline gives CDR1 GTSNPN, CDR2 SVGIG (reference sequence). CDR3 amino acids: CAWSDPTATNEKLFF. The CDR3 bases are TGTGCCTGGAGTGACCCGACAGCAACTAATGAAAAACTGTTTTTT.

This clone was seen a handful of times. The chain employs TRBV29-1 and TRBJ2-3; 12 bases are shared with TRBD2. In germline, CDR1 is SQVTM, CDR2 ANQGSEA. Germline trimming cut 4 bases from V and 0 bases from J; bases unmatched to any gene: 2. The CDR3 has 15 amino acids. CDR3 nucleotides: TGCAGCGTTGTGGGGACTAGCGGGAGCACAGATACGCAGTATTTT. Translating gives CSVVGTSGSTDTQYF.

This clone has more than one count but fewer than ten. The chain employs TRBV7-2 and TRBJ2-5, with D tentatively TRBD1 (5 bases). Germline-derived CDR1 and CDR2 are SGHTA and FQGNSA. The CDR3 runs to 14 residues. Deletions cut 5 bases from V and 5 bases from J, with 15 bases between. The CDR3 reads CASSQAGLGETQYF. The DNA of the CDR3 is TGTGCCAGCAGCCAGGCAGGGCTGGGGGAGACCCAGTACTTC.

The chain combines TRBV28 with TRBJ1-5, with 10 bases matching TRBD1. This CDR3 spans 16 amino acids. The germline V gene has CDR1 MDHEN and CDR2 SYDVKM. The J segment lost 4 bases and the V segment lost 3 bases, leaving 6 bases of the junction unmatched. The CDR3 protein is CASSFLGTGENQPQHF. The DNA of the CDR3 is TGTGCCAGCAGTTTCCTTGGGACAGGGGAAAATCAGCCCCAGCATTTT.

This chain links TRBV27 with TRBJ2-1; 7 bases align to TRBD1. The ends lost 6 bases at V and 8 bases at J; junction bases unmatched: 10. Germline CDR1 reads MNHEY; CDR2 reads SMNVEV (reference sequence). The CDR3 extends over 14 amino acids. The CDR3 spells CASRPGQPDHEQFF. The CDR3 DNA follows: TGTGCCAGCAGACCGGGACAGCCGGATCATGAGCAGTTCTTC.